Listed below are T cell receptor beta chains from one sample, sequenced in a study of vaccination effects on CD4 cells after COVID-19. Profiled with immunoSEQ multiplex PCR; TCRdb holds only in-frame clones, not every one. The sample shows 40,000 to 50,000 clones, around 70% of them seen only once. No cognate antigen is known for these TCRs. Sequences were derived from CD4+ T cells from PBMCs cultured without peptide, sampled after COVID-19 vaccination. All receptors come from a human donor who received a COVID-19 vaccine. Both conserved end residues are part of each CDR3. A D gene is named only where the DNA matches it firmly. Expanded clones are given a class, and other clones once, few, many or no size at all.

d_call j_call clone_size v_call cdr3_aa cdr3_nt
TRBD1 TRBJ1-2 once TRBV7-9 CASSQDRAGYGYTF TGTGCCAGCAGCCAGGACAGGGCAGGGTATGGCTACACCTTC
NA TRBJ2-2 NA TRBV6-4 CASSEVATGELFF TGTGCCAGCAGTGAGGTAGCGACCGGGGAGCTGTTTTTT
NA TRBJ2-3 NA TRBV27 CASSLADTQYF TGTGCCAGCAGTTTAGCCGATACGCAGTATTTT
NA TRBJ1-1 NA TRBV7-9 CASSWDDTEAFF TGTGCCAGCAGCTGGGACGACACTGAAGCTTTCTTT
NA TRBJ2-3 NA TRBV10-3 CAISDPRTGAGGTDTQYF TGTGCCATCAGTGACCCTAGGACAGGAGCGGGGGGCACAGATACGCAGTATTTT
NA TRBJ1-1 NA TRBV7-9 CASSLGRSPLQAFF TGTGCCAGCAGCTTAGGGAGGTCCCCGCTCCAAGCTTTCTTT
NA TRBJ2-2 few TRBV30 CAWSEGLVVGELFF TGTGCCTGGAGTGAGGGGTTGGTGGTCGGGGAGCTGTTTTTT
NA TRBJ1-4 NA TRBV18 CASSTGPNEKLFF TGTGCCAGCTCAACAGGACCAAATGAAAAACTGTTTTTT
NA TRBJ1-4 once TRBV30 CAWSIAGRREKLFF TGTGCCTGGAGTATCGCAGGGCGACGGGAAAAACTGTTTTTT
TRBD1 TRBJ1-1 NA TRBV29-1 CSVGQGLNTEAFF TGCAGCGTCGGACAGGGGCTCAACACTGAAGCTTTCTTT
NA TRBJ2-3 NA TRBV12-3/TRBV12-4 CASSLRTDTQYF TGTGCCAGCAGTTTAAGAACAGATACGCAGTATTTT
NA TRBJ2-1 NA TRBV30 CAWSLGGEQFF TGTGCCTGGAGTTTGGGCGGTGAGCAGTTCTTC
TRBD2 TRBJ2-3 NA TRBV5-1 CASSSSSGATTDTQYF TGCGCCAGCAGCTCCTCTAGCGGGGCGACCACAGATACGCAGTATTTT
TRBD1 TRBJ1-6 NA TRBV11-1 CASSDGQGNSPLHF TGTGCCAGCAGCGATGGACAGGGAAATTCACCCCTCCACTTT
TRBD1 TRBJ1-5 NA TRBV19 CASSNTGTAFEAIQPQHF TGTGCCAGTAGTAATACCGGGACAGCCTTCGAAGCCATTCAGCCCCAGCATTTT
TRBD2 TRBJ2-2 NA TRBV5-4 CASSLLAGANTGELFF TGTGCCAGCAGCTTATTAGCGGGGGCCAACACCGGGGAGCTGTTTTTT
NA TRBJ1-1 NA TRBV9 CASCRHLNTEAFF TGTGCCAGCTGCAGACATTTGAACACTGAAGCTTTCTTT
NA TRBJ1-2 NA TRBV7-9 CASSFSLAYGYTF TGTGCCAGCAGCTTTAGCCTTGCTTATGGCTACACCTTC
TRBD1 TRBJ1-2 NA TRBV19 CASSFLDRGDGYTF TGTGCCAGTAGTTTTCTCGACAGGGGCGATGGCTACACCTTC
TRBD2 TRBJ2-5 NA TRBV5-4 CASSLSAGQETQYF TGTGCCAGCAGCTTGTCAGCGGGACAAGAGACCCAGTACTTC
NA TRBJ1-1 NA TRBV9 CASSATYATEAFF TGTGCCAGCAGCGCAACATATGCCACTGAAGCTTTCTTT
NA TRBJ2-7 NA TRBV7-9 CASSLSYEQYF TGTGCCAGCAGCTTAAGTTACGAGCAGTACTTC
NA TRBJ1-6 few TRBV5-5 CASRAPGTESPLHF TGTGCCAGCAGGGCGCCTGGGACGGAGTCACCCCTCCACTTT
TRBD2 TRBJ2-3 NA TRBV6-2/TRBV6-3 CASSLIGGRGDTQYF TGTGCCAGCAGTTTGATCGGCGGGAGAGGAGATACGCAGTATTTT
NA TRBJ1-3 NA TRBV5-4 CASSLVTGRGNTIYF TGTGCCAGCAGCTTGGTCACAGGACGGGGAAACACCATATATTTT
NA TRBJ2-3 NA TRBV2 CASPPEGRTDTQYF TGTGCCAGCCCCCCAGAGGGCCGCACAGATACGCAGTATTTT
NA TRBJ2-3 NA TRBV6-2/TRBV6-3 CASSLTSGVTQYF TGTGCCAGCAGTTTGACTTCAGGGGTTACGCAGTATTTT
NA TRBJ1-2 NA TRBV21-1 CASSKARTAEGGYTF TGTGCCAGCAGCAAAGCGCGGACAGCCGAAGGTGGCTACACCTTC
TRBD2 TRBJ2-2 NA TRBV5-4 CASSPPGLANTGELFF TGTGCCAGCAGCCCCCCGGGACTAGCGAACACCGGGGAGCTGTTTTTT
TRBD2 TRBJ2-3 NA TRBV5-1 CASSPGTSRDTQYF TGCGCCAGCAGCCCAGGGACTAGCCGGGATACGCAGTATTTT
TRBD1 TRBJ2-7 few TRBV18 CASSLDRLNEQYF TGTGCCAGCTCACTGGACAGGCTCAACGAGCAGTACTTC
TRBD2 TRBJ2-1 few TRBV2 CASIPSPGLAGGANEQFF TGTGCCAGCATTCCTTCACCGGGACTAGCGGGAGGTGCAAATGAGCAGTTCTTC
TRBD2 TRBJ2-7 NA TRBV9 CASSVEGTSGSGREQYF TGTGCCAGCAGCGTAGAGGGGACTAGCGGATCGGGGCGGGAGCAGTACTTC
TRBD2 TRBJ2-7 NA TRBV3-1/TRBV3-2 CASSGTSGDPYEQYF TGTGCCAGCAGTGGGACTAGCGGGGACCCCTACGAGCAGTACTTC
NA TRBJ1-1 NA TRBV12-3/TRBV12-4 CASSFGGQKAFF TGTGCCAGCAGTTTTGGGGGGCAAAAAGCTTTCTTT
NA TRBJ1-6 NA TRBV3-1/TRBV3-2 CASRTGNSPLHF TGTGCCAGCAGAACGGGTAATTCACCCCTCCACTTT
NA TRBJ1-2 NA TRBV5-4 CASSPQWTDNYGYTF TGTGCCAGCAGCCCCCAGTGGACAGATAACTATGGCTACACCTTC
NA TRBJ1-2 NA TRBV2 CASSPGEGYTF TGTGCCAGCAGCCCGGGCGAGGGCTACACCTTC
TRBD2 TRBJ2-5 NA TRBV5-1 CASSFGSGMYQETQYF TGCGCCAGCAGCTTCGGTAGCGGGATGTACCAAGAGACCCAGTACTTC
TRBD2 TRBJ2-5 NA TRBV12-5 CASGLGVGEGETQYF TGTGCTAGTGGTTTGGGTGTCGGGGAGGGGGAGACCCAGTACTTC
TRBD1 TRBJ1-1 NA TRBV4-1 CASSQDKAGGNTEAFF TGCGCCAGCAGCCAAGATAAGGCAGGGGGCAACACTGAAGCTTTCTTT
NA TRBJ1-2 NA TRBV6-5 CASSYFGAGRGGYTF TGTGCCAGCAGTTACTTCGGGGCGGGCCGAGGTGGCTACACCTTC
NA TRBJ1-1 NA TRBV5-6 CASLLGMNTEAFF TGTGCCAGCCTCCTTGGAATGAACACTGAAGCTTTCTTT
NA TRBJ2-3 NA TRBV6-5 CASSLYRSTDTQYF TGTGCCAGCAGTTTATACAGAAGCACAGATACGCAGTATTTT
TRBD1 TRBJ1-5 once TRBV9 CASSVDGRGNNQPQHF TGTGCCAGCAGCGTAGACGGCAGGGGGAACAATCAGCCCCAGCATTTT
NA TRBJ2-1 few TRBV19 CASSIHSLGHNEQFF TGTGCCAGTAGTATACACAGCCTGGGGCACAATGAGCAGTTCTTC
NA TRBJ1-1 NA TRBV6-6 CASSQPSGTEAFF TGTGCCAGCAGTCAACCATCCGGGACTGAAGCTTTCTTT
TRBD1 TRBJ2-7 once TRBV5-1 CASSVTGTVSYEQYF TGCGCCAGCAGCGTAACCGGGACAGTCTCCTACGAGCAGTACTTC
NA TRBJ1-2 NA TRBV19 CASSLPNQGYGSDYGYTF TGTGCCAGTAGCTTGCCCAACCAGGGCTATGGGAGTGACTATGGCTACACCTTC
NA TRBJ1-2 NA TRBV5-5 CASSREFTSAANYGYTF TGTGCCAGCAGCCGGGAGTTCACTAGCGCCGCGAACTATGGCTACACCTTC
NA TRBJ1-4 NA TRBV3-1/TRBV3-2 CASSGRSGAEKLFF TGTGCCAGCAGCGGCCGGTCGGGGGCTGAAAAACTGTTTTTT
NA TRBJ1-4 once TRBV18 CASSPPPGTNEKLFF TGTGCCAGCTCACCACCTCCCGGGACTAATGAAAAACTGTTTTTT
NA TRBJ2-5 NA TRBV29-1 CSVELGRQETQYF TGCAGCGTTGAGTTGGGACGCCAAGAGACCCAGTACTTC
NA TRBJ1-1 NA TRBV2 CASSPGLNTEAFF TGTGCCAGCAGTCCGGGGCTGAACACTGAAGCTTTCTTT
NA TRBJ2-3 NA TRBV5-1 CASSLGSDTQYF TGCGCCAGCAGCTTGGGATCAGATACGCAGTATTTT
NA TRBJ2-2 once TRBV12-3/TRBV12-4 CASSLRGTGELFF TGTGCCAGCAGTTTAAGAGGCACCGGGGAGCTGTTTTTT
NA TRBJ1-4 once TRBV4-1 CASSQDPQDSGTNEKLFF TGCGCCAGCAGCCAAGATCCGCAGGATTCGGGGACTAATGAAAAACTGTTTTTT
NA TRBJ2-3 many TRBV7-8 CASSLVGQTTDTQYF TGTGCCAGCAGCTTAGTTGGCCAAACCACAGATACGCAGTATTTT
TRBD1 TRBJ2-7 few TRBV19 CASSDRTGGPYEQYF TGTGCCAGTAGTGACCGGACAGGGGGCCCCTACGAGCAGTACTTC